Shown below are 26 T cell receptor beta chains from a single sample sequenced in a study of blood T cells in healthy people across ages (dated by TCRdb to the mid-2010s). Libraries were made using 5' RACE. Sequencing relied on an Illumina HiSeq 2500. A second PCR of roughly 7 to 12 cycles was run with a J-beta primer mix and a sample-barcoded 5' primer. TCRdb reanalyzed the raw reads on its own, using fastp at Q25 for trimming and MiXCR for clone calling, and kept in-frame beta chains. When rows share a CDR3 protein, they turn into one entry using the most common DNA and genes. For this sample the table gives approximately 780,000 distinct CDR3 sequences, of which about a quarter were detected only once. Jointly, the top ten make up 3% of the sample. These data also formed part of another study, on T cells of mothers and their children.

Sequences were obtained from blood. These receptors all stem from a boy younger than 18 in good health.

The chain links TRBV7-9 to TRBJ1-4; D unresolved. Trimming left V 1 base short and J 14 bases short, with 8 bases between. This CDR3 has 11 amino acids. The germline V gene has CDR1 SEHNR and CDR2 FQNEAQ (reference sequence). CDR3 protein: CASSLGPGLFF. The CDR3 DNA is TGTGCCAGCAGCTTAGGACCTGGGCTGTTTTTT.

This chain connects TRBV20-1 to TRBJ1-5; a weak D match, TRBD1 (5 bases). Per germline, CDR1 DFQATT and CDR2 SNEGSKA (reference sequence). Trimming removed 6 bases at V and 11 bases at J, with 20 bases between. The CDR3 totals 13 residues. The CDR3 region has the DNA TGCAGTGCCTTAGCGGCGGGGCCCCTGGCCCAGCATTTT. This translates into CSALAAGPLAQHF.

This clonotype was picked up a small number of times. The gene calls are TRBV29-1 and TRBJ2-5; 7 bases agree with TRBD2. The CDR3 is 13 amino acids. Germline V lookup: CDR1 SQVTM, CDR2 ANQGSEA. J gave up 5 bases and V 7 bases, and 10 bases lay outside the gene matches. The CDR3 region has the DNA TGCAGCGGAGGGAGGGCCCCCCATGAGACCCAGTACTTC. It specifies CSGGRAPHETQYF.

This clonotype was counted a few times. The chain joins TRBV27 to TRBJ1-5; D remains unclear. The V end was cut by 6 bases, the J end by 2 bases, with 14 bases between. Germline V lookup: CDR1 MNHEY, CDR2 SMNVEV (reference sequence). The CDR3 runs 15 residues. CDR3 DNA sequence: TGTGCCAGCAGGGGCCTTAGTTCCCGCAATCAGCCCCAGCATTTT. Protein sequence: CASRGLSSRNQPQHF.

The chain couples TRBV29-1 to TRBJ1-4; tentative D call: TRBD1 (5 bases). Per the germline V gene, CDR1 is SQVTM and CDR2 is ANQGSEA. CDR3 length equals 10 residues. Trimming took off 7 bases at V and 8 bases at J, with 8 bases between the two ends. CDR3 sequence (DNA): TGCAGCGGCGGGGACGAAAAACTGTTTTTT. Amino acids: CSGGDEKLFF.

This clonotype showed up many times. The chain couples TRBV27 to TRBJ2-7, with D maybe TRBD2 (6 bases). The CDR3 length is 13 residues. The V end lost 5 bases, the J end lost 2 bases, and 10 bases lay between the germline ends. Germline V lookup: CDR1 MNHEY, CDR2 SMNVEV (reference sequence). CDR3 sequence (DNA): TGTGCCAGCAGTGCAGCGGGCACCTACGAGCAGTACTTC. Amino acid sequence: CASSAAGTYEQYF.

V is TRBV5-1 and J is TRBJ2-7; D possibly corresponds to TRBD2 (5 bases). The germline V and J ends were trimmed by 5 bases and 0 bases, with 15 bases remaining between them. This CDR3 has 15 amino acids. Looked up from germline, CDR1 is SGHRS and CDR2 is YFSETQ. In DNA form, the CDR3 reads TGCGCCAGCAGGGGGTCGGACGGACTCTCCTACGAGCAGTACTTC. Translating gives CASRGSDGLSYEQYF.

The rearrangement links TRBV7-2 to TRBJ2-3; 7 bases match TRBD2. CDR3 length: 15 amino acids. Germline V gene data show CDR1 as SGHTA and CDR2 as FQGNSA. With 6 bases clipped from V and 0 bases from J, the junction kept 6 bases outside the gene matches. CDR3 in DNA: TGTGCCAGCAGATCGAGCGGGATCAGCACAGATACGCAGTATTTT. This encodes CASRSSGISTDTQYF. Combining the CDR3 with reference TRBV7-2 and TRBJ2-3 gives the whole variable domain GAGVSQSPSNKVTEKGKDVELRCDPISGHTALYWYRQSLGQGLEFLIYFQGNSAPDKSGLPSDRFSAERTGGSVSTLTIQRTQQEDSAVYLCASRSSGISTDTQYFGPGTRLTVL.

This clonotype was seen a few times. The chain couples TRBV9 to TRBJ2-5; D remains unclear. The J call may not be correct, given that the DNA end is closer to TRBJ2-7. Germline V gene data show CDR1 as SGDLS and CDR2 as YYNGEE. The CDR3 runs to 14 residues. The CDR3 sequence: CASSVTDTTYEQYF. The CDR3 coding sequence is TGTGCCAGCAGCGTAACTGACACGACCTACGAGCAGTACTTC.

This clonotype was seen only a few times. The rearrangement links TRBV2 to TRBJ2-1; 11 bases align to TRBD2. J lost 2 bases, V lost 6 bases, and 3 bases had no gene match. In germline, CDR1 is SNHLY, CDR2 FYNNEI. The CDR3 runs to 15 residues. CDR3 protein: CASRQTSGAYNEQFF. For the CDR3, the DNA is TGTGCCAGCAGACAGACTAGCGGGGCCTACAATGAGCAGTTCTTC.

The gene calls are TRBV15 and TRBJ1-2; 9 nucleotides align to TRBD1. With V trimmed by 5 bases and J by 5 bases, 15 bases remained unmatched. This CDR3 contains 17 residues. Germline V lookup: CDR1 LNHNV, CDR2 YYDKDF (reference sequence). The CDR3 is CATSGEKTTGGGYGYTF. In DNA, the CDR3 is TGTGCCACCAGCGGGGAAAAAACTACAGGGGGCGGTTATGGCTACACCTTC.

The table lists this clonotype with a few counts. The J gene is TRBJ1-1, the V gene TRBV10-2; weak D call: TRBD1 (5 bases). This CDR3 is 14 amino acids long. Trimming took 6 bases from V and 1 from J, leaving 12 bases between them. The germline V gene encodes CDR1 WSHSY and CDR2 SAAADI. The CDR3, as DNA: TGCGCCAGCAGAGCCGGGACGCCGAACACTGAAGCTTTCTTT. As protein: CASRAGTPNTEAFF.

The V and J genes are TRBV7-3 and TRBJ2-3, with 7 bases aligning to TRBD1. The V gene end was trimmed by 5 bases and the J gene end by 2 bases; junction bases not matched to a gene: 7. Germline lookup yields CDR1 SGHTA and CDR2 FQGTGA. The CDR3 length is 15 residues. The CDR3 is CASSASGTVTDTQYF. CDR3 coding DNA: TGTGCCAGCAGCGCCTCCGGGACAGTCACAGATACGCAGTATTTT.

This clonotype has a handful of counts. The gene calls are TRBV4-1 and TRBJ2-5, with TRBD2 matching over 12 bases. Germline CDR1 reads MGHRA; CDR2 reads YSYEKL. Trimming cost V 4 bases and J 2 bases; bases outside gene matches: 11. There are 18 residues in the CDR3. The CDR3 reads CASSLITRTSGEQETQYF. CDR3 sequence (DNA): TGCGCCAGCAGCCTCATAACCCGGACTAGCGGGGAGCAAGAGACCCAGTACTTC.

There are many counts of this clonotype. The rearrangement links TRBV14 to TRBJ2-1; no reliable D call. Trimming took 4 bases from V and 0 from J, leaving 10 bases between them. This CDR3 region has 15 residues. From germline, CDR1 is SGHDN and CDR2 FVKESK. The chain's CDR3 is CASSRGRRSYNEQFF. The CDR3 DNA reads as TGTGCCAGCAGCCGCGGCAGGCGCTCCTACAATGAGCAGTTCTTC.

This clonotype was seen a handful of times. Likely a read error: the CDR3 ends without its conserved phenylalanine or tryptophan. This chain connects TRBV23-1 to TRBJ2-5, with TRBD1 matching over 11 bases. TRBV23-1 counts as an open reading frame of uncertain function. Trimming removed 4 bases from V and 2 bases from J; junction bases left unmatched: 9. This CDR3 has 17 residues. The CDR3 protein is CASSLHRDRGDQETQYL. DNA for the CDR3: TGCGCCAGCAGTCTCCACCGGGACAGGGGGGATCAAGAGACCCAGTACCTC.

The chain's CDR3 is CASSLSSGGGYEQYF. DNA of the CDR3: TGCGCCAGCAGCTTGTCTTCCGGGGGCGGCTACGAGCAGTACTTC. The chain recombines TRBV5-1 with TRBJ2-7; D tentatively fits TRBD1 or TRBD2 (6 bases each). The CDR3 is 15 residues long. Trimming removed 1 base at V and 3 bases at J, with 14 bases between. Germline assignment: CDR1 SGHRS and CDR2 YFSETQ.

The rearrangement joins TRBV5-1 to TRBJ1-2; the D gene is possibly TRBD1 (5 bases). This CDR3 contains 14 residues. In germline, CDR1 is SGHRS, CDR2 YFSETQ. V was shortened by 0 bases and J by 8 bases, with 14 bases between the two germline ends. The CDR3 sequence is CASSLAGGEVGYTF. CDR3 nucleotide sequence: TGCGCCAGCAGCTTGGCCGGAGGGGAGGTCGGCTACACCTTC.

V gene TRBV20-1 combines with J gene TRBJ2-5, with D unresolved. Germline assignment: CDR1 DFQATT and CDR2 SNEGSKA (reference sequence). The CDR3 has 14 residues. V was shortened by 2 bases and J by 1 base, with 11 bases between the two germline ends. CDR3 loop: CSARPPGGQETQYF. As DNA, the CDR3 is TGCAGTGCTAGACCCCCTGGCGGCCAAGAGACCCAGTACTTC.

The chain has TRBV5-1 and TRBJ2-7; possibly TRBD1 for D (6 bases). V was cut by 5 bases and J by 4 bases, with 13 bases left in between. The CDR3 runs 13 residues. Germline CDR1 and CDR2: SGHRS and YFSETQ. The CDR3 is CASRVGQRYEQYF. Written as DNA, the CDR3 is TGCGCCAGCAGAGTCGGACAGCGATACGAGCAGTACTTC.

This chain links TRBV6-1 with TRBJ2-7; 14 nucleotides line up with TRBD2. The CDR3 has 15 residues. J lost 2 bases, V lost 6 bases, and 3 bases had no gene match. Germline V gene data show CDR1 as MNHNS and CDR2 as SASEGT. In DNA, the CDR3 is TGTGCCAGCAGGGGGACTAGCGGGGGCCCCTACGAGCAGTACTTC. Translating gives CASRGTSGGPYEQYF.

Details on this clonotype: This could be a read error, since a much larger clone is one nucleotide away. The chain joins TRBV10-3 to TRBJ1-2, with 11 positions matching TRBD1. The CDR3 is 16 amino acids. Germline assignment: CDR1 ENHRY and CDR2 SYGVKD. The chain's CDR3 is CAISESRGQGAIGYIF. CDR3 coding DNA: TGTGCCATCAGTGAGTCGAGAGGACAGGGGGCAATTGGCTACATCTTC.

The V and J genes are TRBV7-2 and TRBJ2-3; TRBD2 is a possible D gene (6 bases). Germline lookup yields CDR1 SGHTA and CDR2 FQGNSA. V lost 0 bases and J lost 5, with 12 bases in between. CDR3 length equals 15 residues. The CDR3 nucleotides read TGTGCCAGCAGCTTAGCGGGGGGAATCCTAGATACGCAGTATTTT. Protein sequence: CASSLAGGILDTQYF.

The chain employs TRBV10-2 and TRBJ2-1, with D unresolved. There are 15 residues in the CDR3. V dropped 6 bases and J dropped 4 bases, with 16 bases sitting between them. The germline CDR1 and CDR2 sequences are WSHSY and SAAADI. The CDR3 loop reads CASRFTRAQYNEQFF. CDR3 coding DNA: TGCGCCAGCAGATTCACCCGGGCCCAGTACAATGAGCAGTTCTTC.

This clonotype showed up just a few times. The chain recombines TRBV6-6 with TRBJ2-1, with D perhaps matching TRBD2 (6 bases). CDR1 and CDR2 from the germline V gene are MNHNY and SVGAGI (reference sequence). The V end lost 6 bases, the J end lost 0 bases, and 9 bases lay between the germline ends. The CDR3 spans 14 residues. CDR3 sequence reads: CASRLAASYNEQFF. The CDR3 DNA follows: TGTGCCAGCAGATTAGCGGCCTCCTACAATGAGCAGTTCTTC.

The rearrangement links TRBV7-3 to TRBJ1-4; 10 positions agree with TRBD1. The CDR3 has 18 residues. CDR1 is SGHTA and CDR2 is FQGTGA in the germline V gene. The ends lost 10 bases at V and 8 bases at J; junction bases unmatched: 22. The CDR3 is CAIDMGTGASPMTEKLFF. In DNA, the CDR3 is TGTGCCATAGATATGGGGACAGGGGCCTCCCCTATGACAGAAAAACTGTTTTTT.